Listed below are T cell receptor beta chains from one sample, sequenced in a study of monozygotic twins with inflammatory bowel disease. Using the 5' RACE reads, TCRdb records one entry per CDR3 protein without DNA. This table lists more than 100,000 distinct CDR3 sequences. The source material was blood. All receptors come from a human donor with ulcerative colitis or Crohn's disease, or a healthy co-twin of an affected twin (not recorded which). The CDR3 runs from the conserved cysteine through the conserved F or W. The order of the fields is J gene, V gene, CDR3 protein.

TRBJ2-7 TRBV20-1 CSARVVGYEQYF
TRBJ2-5 TRBV5-1 CASSLAVAEFQGTQYF
TRBJ2-1 TRBV5-1 CASSLVWGPNEQFF
TRBJ1-4 TRBV2 CASRHQGVTNEKLFF
TRBJ2-7 TRBV4-2 CASSPEDWAYEQYF
TRBJ1-1 TRBV7-9 CASSFRDNEVFF
TRBJ2-4 TRBV4-3 CASSQDPSGSKNIQYF
TRBJ1-2 TRBV20-1 CSAPASLPYGYTF
TRBJ2-7 TRBV6-5 CASSYVTSGIYEQYF
TRBJ2-7 TRBV7-2 CASSKLADAYEQYF